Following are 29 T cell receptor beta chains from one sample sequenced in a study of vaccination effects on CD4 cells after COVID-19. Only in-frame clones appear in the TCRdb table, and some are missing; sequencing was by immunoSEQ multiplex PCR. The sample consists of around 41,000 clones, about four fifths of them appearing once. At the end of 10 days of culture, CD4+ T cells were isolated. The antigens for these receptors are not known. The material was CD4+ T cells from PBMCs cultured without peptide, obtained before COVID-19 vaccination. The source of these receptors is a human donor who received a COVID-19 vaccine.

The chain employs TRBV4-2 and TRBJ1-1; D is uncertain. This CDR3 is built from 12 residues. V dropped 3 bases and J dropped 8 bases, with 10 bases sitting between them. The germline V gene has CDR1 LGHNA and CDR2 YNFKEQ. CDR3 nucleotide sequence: TGTGCCAGCAGCCATGAACGGACGGAAGCTTTCTTT. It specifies CASSHERTEAFF.

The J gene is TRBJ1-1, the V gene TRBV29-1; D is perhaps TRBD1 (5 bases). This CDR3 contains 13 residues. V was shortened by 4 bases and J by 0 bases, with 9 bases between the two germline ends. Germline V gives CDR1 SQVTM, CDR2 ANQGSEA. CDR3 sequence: CSVGQTMNTEAFF. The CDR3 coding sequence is TGCAGCGTTGGACAGACTATGAACACTGAAGCTTTCTTT.

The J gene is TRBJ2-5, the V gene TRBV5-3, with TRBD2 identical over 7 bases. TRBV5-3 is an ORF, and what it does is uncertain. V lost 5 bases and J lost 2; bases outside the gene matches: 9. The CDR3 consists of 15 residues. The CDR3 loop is CARSWGGARQETQYF. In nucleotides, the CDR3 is TGTGCCAGAAGTTGGGGAGGGGCGAGACAAGAGACCCAGTACTTC.

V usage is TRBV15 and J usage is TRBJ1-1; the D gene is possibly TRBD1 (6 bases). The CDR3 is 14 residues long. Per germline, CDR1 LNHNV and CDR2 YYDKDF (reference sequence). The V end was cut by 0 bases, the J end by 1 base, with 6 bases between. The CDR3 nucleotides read TGTGCCACCAGCAGAGAACAGGGGAACACTGAAGCTTTCTTT. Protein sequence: CATSREQGNTEAFF.

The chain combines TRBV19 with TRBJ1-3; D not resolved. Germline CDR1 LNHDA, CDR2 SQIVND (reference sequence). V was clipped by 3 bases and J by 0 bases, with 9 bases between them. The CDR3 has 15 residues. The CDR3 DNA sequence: TGTGCCAGTAGTATCAGCGTAATCTCTGGAAACACCATATATTTT. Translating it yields CASSISVISGNTIYF.

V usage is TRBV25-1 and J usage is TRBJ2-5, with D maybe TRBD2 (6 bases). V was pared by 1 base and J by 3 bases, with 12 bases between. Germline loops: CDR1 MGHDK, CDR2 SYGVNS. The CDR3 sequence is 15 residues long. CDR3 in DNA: TGTGCCAGCAGTGAATTGGAGGGTACCAAAGAGACCCAGTACTTC. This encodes CASSELEGTKETQYF. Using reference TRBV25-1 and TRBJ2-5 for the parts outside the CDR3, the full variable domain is EADIYQTPRYLVIGTGKKITLECSQTMGHDKMYWYQQDPGMELHLIHYSYGVNSTEKGDLSSESTVSRIRTEHFPLTLESARPSHTSQYLCASSELEGTKETQYFGPGTRLLVL.

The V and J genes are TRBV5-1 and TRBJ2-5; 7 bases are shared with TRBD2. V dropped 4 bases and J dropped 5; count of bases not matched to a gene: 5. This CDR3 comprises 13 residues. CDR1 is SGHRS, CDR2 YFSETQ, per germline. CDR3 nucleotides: TGCGCCAGCAGCGGAGTGGGGGGGGAGACCCAGTACTTC. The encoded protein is CASSGVGGETQYF.

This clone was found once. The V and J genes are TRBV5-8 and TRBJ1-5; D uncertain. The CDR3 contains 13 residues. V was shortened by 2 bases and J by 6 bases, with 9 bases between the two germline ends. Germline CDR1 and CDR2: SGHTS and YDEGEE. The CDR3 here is CASSFEGTQPQHF. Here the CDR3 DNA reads TGTGCCAGCAGCTTTGAGGGTACTCAGCCCCAGCATTTT. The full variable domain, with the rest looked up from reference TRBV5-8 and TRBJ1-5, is EAGVTQSPTHLIKTRGQQATLRCSPISGHTSVYWYQQALGLGLQFLLWYDEGEERNRGNFPPRFSGRQFPNYSSELNVNALELEDSALYLCASSFEGTQPQHFGDGTRLSIL.

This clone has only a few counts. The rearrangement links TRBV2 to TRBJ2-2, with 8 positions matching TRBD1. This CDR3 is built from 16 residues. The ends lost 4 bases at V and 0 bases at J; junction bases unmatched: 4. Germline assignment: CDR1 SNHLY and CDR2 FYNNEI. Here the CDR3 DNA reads TGTGCCAGCAGTGTGGACAGGGTCGCGAACACCGGGGAGCTGTTTTTT. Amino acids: CASSVDRVANTGELFF.

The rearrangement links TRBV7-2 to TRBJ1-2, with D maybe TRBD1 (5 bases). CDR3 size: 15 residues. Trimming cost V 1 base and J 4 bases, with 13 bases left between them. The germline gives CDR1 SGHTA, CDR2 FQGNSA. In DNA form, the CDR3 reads TGTGCCAGCAGCTTAGATACGGGGCGAGGCTATGGCTACACCTTC. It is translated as CASSLDTGRGYGYTF.

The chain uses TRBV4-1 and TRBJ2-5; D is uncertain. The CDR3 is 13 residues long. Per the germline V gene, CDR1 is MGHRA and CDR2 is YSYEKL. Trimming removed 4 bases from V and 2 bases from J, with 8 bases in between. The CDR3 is CASSPVLQETQYF. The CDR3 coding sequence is TGCGCCAGCAGCCCAGTCCTACAAGAGACCCAGTACTTC.

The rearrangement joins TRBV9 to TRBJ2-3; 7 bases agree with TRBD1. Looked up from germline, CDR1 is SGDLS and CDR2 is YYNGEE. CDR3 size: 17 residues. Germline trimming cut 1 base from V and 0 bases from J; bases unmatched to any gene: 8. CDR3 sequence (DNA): TGTGCCAGCAGCGTACAGACAGGGATATCTAGCACAGATACGCAGTATTTT. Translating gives CASSVQTGISSTDTQYF.

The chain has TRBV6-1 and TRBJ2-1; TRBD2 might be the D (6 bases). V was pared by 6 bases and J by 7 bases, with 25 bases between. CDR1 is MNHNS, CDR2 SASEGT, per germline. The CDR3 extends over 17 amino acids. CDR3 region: CASRESRGTFKGNEQFF. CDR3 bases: TGTGCCAGCAGAGAAAGTCGCGGGACTTTCAAAGGGAATGAGCAGTTCTTC.

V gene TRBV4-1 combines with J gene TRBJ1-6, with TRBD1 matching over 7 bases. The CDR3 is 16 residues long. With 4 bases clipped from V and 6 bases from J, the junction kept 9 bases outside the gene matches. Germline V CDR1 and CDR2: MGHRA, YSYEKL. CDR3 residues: CASSRTQGPTNSPLHF. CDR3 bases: TGCGCCAGCAGCCGCACACAGGGGCCTACTAATTCACCCCTCCACTTT.

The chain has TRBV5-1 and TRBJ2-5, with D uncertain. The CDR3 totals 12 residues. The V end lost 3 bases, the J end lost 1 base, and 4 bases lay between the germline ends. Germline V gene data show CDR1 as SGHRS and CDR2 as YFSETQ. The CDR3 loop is CASSYGQETQYF. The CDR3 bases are TGCGCCAGCAGCTATGGCCAAGAGACCCAGTACTTC.

The CDR3 DNA follows: TGTGCCAGCAGTGATCGGGGGGGGAACAATGAGCAGTTCTTC. This encodes CASSDRGGNNEQFF. The chain couples TRBV6-1 to TRBJ2-1; 8 bases align to TRBD2. The V gene end was trimmed by 3 bases and the J gene end by 5 bases; junction bases not matched to a gene: 3. Looked up from germline, CDR1 is MNHNS and CDR2 is SASEGT. The CDR3 sequence is 14 residues long.

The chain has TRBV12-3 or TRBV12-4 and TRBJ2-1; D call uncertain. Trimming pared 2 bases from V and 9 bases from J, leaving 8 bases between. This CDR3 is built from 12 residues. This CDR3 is CASSLPIGEQFF. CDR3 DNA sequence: TGTGCCAGCAGTTTACCGATAGGTGAGCAGTTCTTC.

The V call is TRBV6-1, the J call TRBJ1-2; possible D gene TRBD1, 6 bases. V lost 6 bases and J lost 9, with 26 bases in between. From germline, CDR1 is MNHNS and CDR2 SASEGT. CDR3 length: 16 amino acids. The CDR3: CASSEQGGQYAGSYTF. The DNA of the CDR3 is TGTGCCAGCAGCGAACAGGGAGGGCAATATGCAGGTAGCTACACCTTC.

In DNA, the CDR3 is TGTGCCACCAGCCACCTCTTTAGCGGGGGGGCCAAAGATACGCAGTATTTT. Protein sequence: CATSHLFSGGAKDTQYF. The V call is TRBV24-1, the J call TRBJ2-3, with 11 bases lining up with TRBD2. CDR1 and CDR2 from the germline V gene are KGHDR and SFDVKD. V lost 7 bases, J lost 5 bases, and 13 bases stayed unmatched. The CDR3 has 17 residues.

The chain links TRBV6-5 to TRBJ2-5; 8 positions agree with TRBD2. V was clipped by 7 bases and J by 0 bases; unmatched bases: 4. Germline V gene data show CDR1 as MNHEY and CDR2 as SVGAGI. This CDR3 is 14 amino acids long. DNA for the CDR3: TGTGCCAGCACTAGGCGGGGGGACCAAGAGACCCAGTACTTC. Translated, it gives CASTRRGDQETQYF.

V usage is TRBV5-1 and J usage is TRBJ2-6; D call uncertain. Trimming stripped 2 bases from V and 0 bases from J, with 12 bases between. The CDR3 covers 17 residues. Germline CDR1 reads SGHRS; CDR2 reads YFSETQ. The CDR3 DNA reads TGCGCCAGCAGCTTCGGAGTATCCCACTCTGGGGCCAACGTCCTGACTTTC. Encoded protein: CASSFGVSHSGANVLTF.

The CDR3 loop is CASSFSDRGQNGYTF. DNA for the CDR3: TGTGCCAGCAGTTTTTCCGATAGGGGACAGAATGGCTACACCTTC. V gene TRBV28 combines with J gene TRBJ1-2; TRBD1 aligns across 7 bases. The V gene end was trimmed by 3 bases and the J gene end by 6 bases; junction bases not matched to a gene: 10. CDR3 length: 15 residues. Germline V gene data show CDR1 as MDHEN and CDR2 as SYDVKM.

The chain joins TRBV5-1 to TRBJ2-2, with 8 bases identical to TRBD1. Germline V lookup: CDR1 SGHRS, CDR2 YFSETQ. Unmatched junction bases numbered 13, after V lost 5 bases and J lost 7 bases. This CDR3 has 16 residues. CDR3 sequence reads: CASRPDRGSNGGELFF. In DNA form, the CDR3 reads TGCGCCAGCAGGCCCGACAGGGGAAGTAATGGCGGGGAGCTGTTTTTT.

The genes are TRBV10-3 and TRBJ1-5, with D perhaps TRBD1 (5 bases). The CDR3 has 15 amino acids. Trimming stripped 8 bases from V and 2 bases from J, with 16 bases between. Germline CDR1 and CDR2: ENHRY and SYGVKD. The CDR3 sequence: CAIGGAGIGNQPQHF. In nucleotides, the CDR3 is TGTGCCATCGGCGGGGCGGGCATCGGCAATCAGCCCCAGCATTTT.

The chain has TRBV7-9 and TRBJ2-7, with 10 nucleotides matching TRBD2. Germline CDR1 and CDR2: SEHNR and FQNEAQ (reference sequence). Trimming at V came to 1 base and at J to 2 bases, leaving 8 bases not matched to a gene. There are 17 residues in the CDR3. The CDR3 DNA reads TGTGCCAGCAGCTTAGGCGCTAGCGGGGGTTGGACCTACGAGCAGTACGTC. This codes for CASSLGASGGWTYEQYV.

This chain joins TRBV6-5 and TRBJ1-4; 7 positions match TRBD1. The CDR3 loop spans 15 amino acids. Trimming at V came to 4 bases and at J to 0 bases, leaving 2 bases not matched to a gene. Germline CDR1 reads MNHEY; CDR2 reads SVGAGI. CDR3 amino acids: CASSFTGATNEKLFF. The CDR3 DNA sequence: TGTGCCAGCAGTTTTACAGGGGCAACTAATGAAAAACTGTTTTTT.

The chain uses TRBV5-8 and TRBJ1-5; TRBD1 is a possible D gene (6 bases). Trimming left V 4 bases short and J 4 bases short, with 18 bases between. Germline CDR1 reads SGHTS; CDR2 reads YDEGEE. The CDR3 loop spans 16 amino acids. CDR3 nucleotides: TGTGCCAGCAGCCTTACAGGGAAAGGAATGAATCAGCCCCAGCATTTT. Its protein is CASSLTGKGMNQPQHF.

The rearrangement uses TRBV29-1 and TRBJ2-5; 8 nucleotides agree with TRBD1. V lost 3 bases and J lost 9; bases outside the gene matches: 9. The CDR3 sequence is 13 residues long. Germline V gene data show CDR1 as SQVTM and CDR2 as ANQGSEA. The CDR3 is CSVEVTQGVAQYF. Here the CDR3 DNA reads TGCAGCGTTGAGGTCACACAGGGGGTGGCCCAGTACTTC. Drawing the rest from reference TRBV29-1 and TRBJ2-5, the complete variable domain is SAVISQKPSRDICQRGTSLTIQCQVDSQVTMMFWYRQQPGQSLTLIATANQGSEATYESGFVIDKFPISRPNLTFSTLTVSNMSPEDSSIYLCSVEVTQGVAQYFGPGTRLLVL.

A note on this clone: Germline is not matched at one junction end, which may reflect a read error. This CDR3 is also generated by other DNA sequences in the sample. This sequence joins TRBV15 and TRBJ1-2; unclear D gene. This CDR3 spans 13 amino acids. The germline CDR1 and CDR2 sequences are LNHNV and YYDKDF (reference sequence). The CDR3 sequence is CATSRDLNYGYTF. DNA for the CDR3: TGTGCCACCAGCCGAGACCTTAACTATGGCTACACCTTC.